This TCR beta chain was recovered during a study of vaccination and CD4 T cells after COVID-19. Whole-study context: Overlapping spike peptides of SARS-CoV-2, HCoV-NL63, HCoV-OC43 and HCoV-229E stimulated the cells. Cultures designated as controls were supplied with a CEFX pool, an HIV-1 Nef pool, or no peptide.

Concerning this clonotype: The target antigen is unknown.

Regarding treatment: roughly nine-day PBMC culture with coronavirus spike peptide pools or control peptides (ViraFEST assay). Antigen-specific T cells were expanded with peptide pools by ViraFEST, and TCRs were then sequenced. The J segment lost 2 bases and the V segment lost 4 bases, leaving 6 bases of the junction unmatched. The length of the CDR3 is 16 residues. CDR1 and CDR2 (germline): SGHRS, YFSETQ. An Oncomine TCR Beta short-read assay was used to sequence the DNA from cultured CD4+ T cells. TCRdb re-called the PCR reads with MiXCR, one entry per CDR3 protein. The table has some 11,000 distinct CDR3 sequences, about 41% seen once.

This chain connects TRBV5-1 to TRBJ2-1; the match to TRBD1 covers 10 bases. The TCR originated in a human donor who had recovered from COVID-19. The starting material was CD4+ T cells from blood, cultured in vitro, obtained after SARS-CoV-2 vaccination. CDR3 in amino acids: CASSPPTGGTYNEQFF. The CDR3 nucleotides are TGCGCCAGCAGCCCACCGACAGGGGGCACCTACAATGAGCAGTTCTTC.